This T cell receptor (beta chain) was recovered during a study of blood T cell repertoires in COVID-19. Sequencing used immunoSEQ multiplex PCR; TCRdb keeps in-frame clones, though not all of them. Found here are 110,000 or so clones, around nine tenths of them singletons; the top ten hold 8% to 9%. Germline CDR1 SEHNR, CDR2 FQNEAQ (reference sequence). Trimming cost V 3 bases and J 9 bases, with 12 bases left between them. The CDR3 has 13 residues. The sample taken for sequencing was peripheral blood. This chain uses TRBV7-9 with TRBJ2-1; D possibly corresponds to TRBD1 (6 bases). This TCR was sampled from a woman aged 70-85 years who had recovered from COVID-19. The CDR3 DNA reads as TGTGCCAGCAGCTTGCTACAGGGAACTGAGCAGTTCTTC. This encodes CASSLLQGTEQFF.